This TCR beta chain was captured by sequencing in a study of cytomegalovirus exposure and HLA in healthy donors. At the level of the study: As released early, the data held approximately 80 million unique TCRs from HLA-typed donors.

As concerns this clone: Its antigen is as yet unknown.

Study outcomes and limitations: Later analysis identified several of the most significant clusters that appeared linked to common viral pathogens.

PCR primers comprised 60 Vbeta and 13 Jbeta primers. This table comes from immunoSEQ multiplex PCR, and its TCRdb copy is limited to in-frame clones, with some not included. The repertoire has about 130,000 clones, around 72% of them found once; the top ten carry less than 4.5%. The CDR3 is made up of 15 amino acids. Trimming took 5 bases from V and 6 from J; bases not matched to a gene: 10. CDR1 and CDR2 from the germline V gene are SGHTA and FQGTGA. The chain links TRBV7-3 to TRBJ2-3; 8 bases map to TRBD2. The receptor was derived from a man younger than 45 in good health and CMV-seronegative. The sequenced material came from PBMCs. Here the CDR3 DNA reads TGTGCCAGCAGCCTTACCGGGACTAGTTTGGATACGCAGTATTTT. Protein: CASSLTGTSLDTQYF.